This TCR beta chain comes out of a study of cytomegalovirus exposure and HLA in healthy donors (dated by TCRdb to the late 2010s). About the full investigation: In an earlier analysis of 550 to 750 of the donors, 276 Gb of sequence data and just under 120 million unique TCR beta sequences from roughly 180 million T cells were reported. Roughly 300 gigabases of sequencing data and around 80 million unique TCR sequences made up an early release that covered over 550 HLA-typed donors. Of the 300 to 450 genotyped donors, approximately 80% fell in the genetic ancestry cluster associated with self-reported Caucasian donors. The aim of the study was to test whether cataloging public T cell receptors could identify signatures of past pathogen exposure. The study profiled the T cell repertoires of around 700 subjects by immunosequencing and related them to cytomegalovirus serostatus. Along with the roughly 670-subject first cohort, a separate validation cohort of around 110 different subjects was used. High-throughput TCR immunosequencing, statistical association of individual TCRs with disease status, and machine learning were combined to predict cytomegalovirus infection status. A later analysis re-examined previously published TCR beta repertoires from over 500 donors and added high-resolution HLA genotyping to investigate patterns of TCR occurrence. The later analysis used no new phenotypic data to find candidate immune exposures, relying instead on TCR beta sequences and their occurrence across donors. An earlier analysis of several hundred of the donors applied high-throughput TCR beta sequencing to assess whether each TCR beta V gene segment acted as functional or pseudogenic. Donor age, sex, ethnicity and CMV serostatus were compiled alongside the repertoire data. Genome-wide SNP genotypes for about 55% of the roughly 670 donors were used in a later genetic analysis, which treated that subset as a discovery cohort. Every discovery cohort repertoire had been produced on one sequencing platform. HLA typing included class I and class II loci at four-digit resolution. The number of donors typed differed by locus, with roughly 629-640 for A, B, C, DRB1 and DQB1, around 520 for DQA1, 606 for DPA1, and some 450 for DPB1. Several DR-DQ haplotypes were handled as single units for association and clustering because linkage in the cohort was strong. On average, over 200,000 unique TCR beta nucleotide sequences were sequenced per donor among 398 genotyped donors of the cohort, with 15% to 20% of those sequences being non-productive.

Library preparation was by the immunoSEQ multiplex PCR assay. For the multiplex PCR, a mixture combining 60 forward primers for TCR Vbeta segments and 13 reverse primers for TCR Jbeta segments was used. A multiplex PCR assay on genomic DNA amplified the CDR3 region of rearranged TCR beta genes. Amplified TCR beta libraries were sequenced as 87-base-pair reads on the Illumina HiSeq System. Turning to the authors' computational methods: A later analysis counted tens of millions of unique TCR beta chains across the 666 repertoires, and 10 million to 11 million of these chains were shared by at least two donors. Raw reads were error-corrected and collapsed into unique sequences by a nearest-neighbor algorithm in which closely related sequences were merged to remove PCR and sequencing errors. To assign V, D and J gene segments, CDR3 sequences were aligned to IMGT reference sequences. For a sequence to be retained, a match of at least six nucleotides was required to both a V gene segment and a J gene segment. A rearrangement counted as productive if the CDR3 had no stop codons and remained in frame with V and J, and every other rearrangement counted as non-productive. Following IMGT convention, CDR3 was defined as the stretch from the second conserved V-encoded cysteine up to the conserved J-encoded phenylalanine. Sequences without an unambiguous match to a single V gene segment were excluded from the earlier analysis of 500 to 700 of the donors. An earlier analysis of a few hundred of the donors called V segments functional above 56.7% productive rearrangements and segregating when the between-donor standard deviation exceeded 5%. A statistical classification framework was built to diagnose cytomegalovirus status from the catalog of TCR beta chain sequences. In a later analysis, V and J genes were assigned by comparing TCR nucleotide sequences against IMGT/GENE-DB human TR gene sequences. Using the TCRdist pipeline, a later analysis assigned CDR3 sequences along with most-parsimonious VDJ recombination scenarios. In a later analysis, every TCR beta chain was defined by the combination of its CDR3 amino acid sequence and its V-gene family, and reads without a unique V-gene family were dropped. As a way to deal with suspected cross-contamination and a sequencing artifact, a later analysis dropped 450 to 600 nucleotide sequences that were highly shared and had low generation probability. In a later analysis, a clonal expansion index for each public chain was calculated from normalized within-repertoire ranks of inferred template counts. In a later analysis, generation probabilities were computed with a VDJ recombination model fitted to out-of-frame rearrangements, and the resulting probabilities were checked against IGoR. In a later analysis, hypergeometric tests were used to score TCR-TCR, TCR-HLA and TCR-CMV co-occurrence, with a repertoire-size bias correction applied to TCR pairs. To estimate false discovery rates, a later analysis permuted the HLA or CMV assignments 20 times. In a later analysis, co-occurring TCRs were grouped using DBSCAN, with TCRdist sequence similarity added in when clustering inside HLA-allele-positive subsets. Repertoires with fewer than 30,000 or more than 120,000 public chains were left out of co-occurrence clustering, as were a few repertoires with anomalous nucleotide sharing. The table was pulled from immuneACCESS by TCRdb, which kept in-frame rearrangements only. Such tables lose some clones; where checked, under half of the loss comes from unresolved V genes, and the rest has no known cause. The V and J calls and clone size were taken over from that table, and D and trimming were inferred from the DNA. Within this sample are about 260,000 clones, with 84% of them counted one time only. The ten largest clonotypes hold 2% to 2.5% of the sample.

Notes on this clone: What antigen it recognizes has not been identified. There are no base qualities to consult, and no much larger clone falls within one base.

The cohort consisted of more than 650 healthy bone marrow donors. Cohort members were all nominally healthy when sampled, although unrecorded immune exposures were likely present. The donor was CMV seropositive and belonged to the group of about 290 seropositive cohort members. A peripheral blood sample was collected from each donor, and TCR beta sequencing was performed on peripheral blood mononuclear cells. The Qiagen DNeasy Blood Extraction Kit was used to extract genomic DNA from the blood cell samples. What the work shows at the level of the full study, not this receptor alone: The presence/absence analyses assumed that sequencing depth was roughly uniform across donors, and that assumption may not be true. Strong co-occurrence of HLA alleles, especially DR and DQ, made assigning TCR associations to individual alleles difficult. In a later analysis, most CMV-associated TCR beta chains were found to appear HLA-restricted, with HLA associations seemingly driven largely by CMV exposure. In vitro tests confirmed that a few of the cytomegalovirus-associated TCR beta chains recognize cytomegalovirus antigens. A further reported finding was that TCR beta sequences accurately predicted the HLA-A and HLA-B alleles for most subjects in the first cohort. A later genetic analysis associated a missense DCLRE1C variant with V-gene and J-gene trimming of TCR beta chains, and an independent cohort replicated the association. The authors suggested that the approach could potentially be generalized to other disease states and immunological phenotypes. In a later analysis, HLA-associated TCR beta chains showed more clonal expansion and lower generation probabilities than non-associated chains that were equally common. According to a later analysis, TCR association rates differed among HLA loci, with DRB1 alleles showing the most associated TCRs and HLA-C alleles showing the fewest. Specific HLA alleles were associated with about 17,000 TCR beta sequences at a false discovery rate of 0.05 in a later analysis. A cluster of highly shared sequence variants was judged likely to represent a technical artifact of the sequencing pipeline. Only TCR beta chains were sequenced in this cohort, and the absence of alpha or paired-chain data limited detectable features. Across donors, most TCR sequences were observed very rarely, whereas some public TCRs were present in many individuals. Because some donors lacked HLA typing at each locus, the association tests relied only on the typed subset. The study gave a list of about 170 TCR beta chains associated with cytomegalovirus. Because counts were too low, 15 or so rarely observed V segments, including chromosome 9 orphons, were excluded from the earlier analysis of 587 of the donors. An earlier analysis of several hundred of the donors showed that most TCR beta V segments appeared in productive rearrangements either about 87% or about 30% of the time, which broadly matched IMGT annotations. A later genetic analysis reported fewer N-insertions in productive TCRs among donors in an Asian-associated ancestry cluster than the roughly 620-donor mean. Linkage disequilibrium might explain the correlated functional status among segregating V segments, but an unknown experimental factor could not be excluded. Cytomegalovirus status was reported to be diagnosed by the classifier with high specificity and sensitivity in both the original and validation cohorts. Immune exposure information for the cohort was limited to CMV serostatus. A later analysis reported that several top co-occurrence clusters appeared linked to parvovirus B19, influenza, CMV and Epstein-Barr virus.

Material for sequencing was PBMCs. The clonotype comes from a woman aged 40-49 years in good health and CMV-seropositive.

The CDR3 corresponds to CASSLGPGANVLTF. The DNA sequence reads TGTGCCAGCAGTTTAGGGCCTGGGGCCAACGTCCTGACTTTC. This receptor chain uses TRBV27 and TRBJ2-6, with the D gene too uncertain to name. The CDR1 and CDR2 encoded by the germline V gene (reference sequence) are MNHEY and SMNVEV. The CDR3 runs 14 residues from the cysteine to the phenylalanine. Of the read, only the CDR3 DNA is kept; its 42 bases are in frame from base 1. The germline ends are 4 bases apart after V is trimmed by 2 bases and J by 2 bases.